The present entry profiles one T cell receptor beta chain with its context. The germline V gene has CDR1 SGHAT and CDR2 FQNNGV. The CDR3 is 15 amino acids. Trimming cost V 5 bases and J 6 bases, with 17 bases left between them. This record belongs to a study of cytomegalovirus exposure and HLA in healthy donors. The study ran its PCR with 60 Vbeta and 13 Jbeta primers. Clones were read by immunoSEQ multiplex PCR, and TCRdb kept only the in-frame ones, dropping some. This table has under 200,000 clones, around nine tenths appearing once. The sequence derives from a woman under 40 in good health and CMV-seronegative. This chain connects TRBV11-2 to TRBJ2-1, with D possibly TRBD2 on 7 matching bases. Sequencing used PBMCs. The CDR3 DNA is TGTGCCAGCAGCCCACGGGGGGTAGGGGGCAATGAGCAGTTCTTC. It yields the protein CASSPRGVGGNEQFF.